The 31 T cell receptor beta chains listed next were all sequenced from one sample in a study of shared clonotypes between healthy human individuals. Positive CCR7 selection of CD45RO-negative cells yielded the naive CD8 cells, and terminally differentiated effector memory CD45RA+ cells were excluded. The protocol was immunoSEQ multiplex PCR, while the TCRdb copy is restricted to in-frame clones and leaves out a portion. In the table there are some 2 million clones, 85% to 95% of which are singletons. The sequencing sample was made of naive CD8+ T cells sorted from blood. The receptors here all came from a man aged 18 to 35 in good health.

This rearrangement joins TRBV11-2 to TRBJ2-5; TRBD2 agrees at 8 bases. Losses at the gene ends were 6 bases for V and 5 bases for J; bases not matched to a gene: 11. This CDR3 region has 15 residues. Per the germline V gene, CDR1 is SGHAT and CDR2 is FQNNGV. The CDR3 DNA reads as TGTGCCAGCAGTTCTATAAAGCGGGAGACGGAGACCCAGTACTTC. This codes for CASSSIKRETETQYF.

The V and J genes are TRBV9 and TRBJ2-2; the D gene is possibly TRBD1 (6 bases). Trimming stripped 0 bases from V and 3 bases from J, with 12 bases between. The germline gives CDR1 SGDLS, CDR2 YYNGEE. The CDR3 spans 16 residues. CDR3 region: CASSVGEQGDTGELFF. As DNA, the CDR3 is TGTGCCAGCAGCGTAGGTGAACAGGGAGACACCGGGGAGCTGTTTTTT.

Concerning this clone itself: Other DNA variants within this sample encode the same CDR3. The chain is built from TRBV4-1 and TRBJ2-1; D is unclear. This CDR3 has 12 residues. V lost 0 bases and J lost 6, with 3 bases in between. Germline lookup yields CDR1 MGHRA and CDR2 YSYEKL. The DNA for the CDR3 is TGCGCCAGCAGCCAAGACGGCAATGAGCAGTTCTTC. Translation: CASSQDGNEQFF.

The chain is built from TRBV27 and TRBJ2-3; 7 bases map to TRBD1. V was pared by 3 bases and J by 3 bases, with 9 bases of the junction left unmatched. Germline V gives CDR1 MNHEY, CDR2 SMNVEV (reference sequence). The CDR3 sequence is 16 residues long. Here the CDR3 reads CASSFLAGGITDTQYF. CDR3 nucleotide sequence: TGTGCCAGCAGTTTTCTGGCAGGGGGTATAACAGATACGCAGTATTTT.

The chain recombines TRBV5-4 with TRBJ2-1; D is unresolved. Deletions cut 0 bases from V and 6 bases from J, with 13 bases between. The CDR3 runs 15 residues. CDR1 is SGHNT and CDR2 is YYREEE in the germline V gene (reference sequence). CDR3 protein: CASSLVVGPSNEQFF. The DNA of the CDR3 is TGTGCCAGCAGCTTGGTTGTCGGGCCCAGCAATGAGCAGTTCTTC.

Turning to this clone: The sample holds other DNA sequences that translate to the same CDR3. The rearrangement links TRBV7-9 to TRBJ2-5; 7 bases are shared with TRBD1. With 4 bases clipped from V and 5 bases from J, the junction kept 7 bases outside the gene matches. CDR3 length equals 14 residues. The germline gives CDR1 SEHNR, CDR2 FQNEAQ (reference sequence). The CDR3 sequence: CASSSSGGWETQYF. The CDR3 DNA sequence: TGTGCCAGCAGCTCCTCAGGGGGTTGGGAGACCCAGTACTTC.

This chain links TRBV5-6 with TRBJ2-3; D not certain. In germline, CDR1 is SGHDT, CDR2 YYEEEE. V dropped 4 bases and J dropped 3 bases, with 6 bases sitting between them. CDR3 length: 12 residues. The CDR3 loop is CASSHLTDTQYF. The CDR3 DNA follows: TGTGCCAGCAGCCATTTAACAGATACGCAGTATTTT. Drawing the rest from reference TRBV5-6 and TRBJ2-3, the complete variable domain is DAGVTQSPTHLIKTRGQQVTLRCSPKSGHDTVSWYQQALGQGPQFIFQYYEEEERQRGNFPDRFSGHQFPNYSSELNVNALLLGDSALYLCASSHLTDTQYFGPGTRLTVL.

This CDR3 reads CASSGYFEGSTEAFF. CDR3 DNA: TGCGCCAGCAGTGGATACTTCGAGGGCTCCACTGAAGCTTTCTTT. This chain joins TRBV10-1 and TRBJ1-1, with no clear D. CDR3 size: 15 residues. The ends were cut back, 4 bases at V and 4 bases at J, with 16 bases in the middle. Germline V gene lookup returns CDR1 WNHNN and CDR2 SYGVQD (reference sequence).

The chain is built from TRBV4-1 and TRBJ2-1; 9 bases line up with TRBD1. Germline V gene sequence: CDR1 MGHRA, CDR2 YSYEKL. J lost 8 bases, V lost 4 bases, and 6 bases had no gene match. This CDR3 is 14 amino acids long. The CDR3 coding sequence is TGCGCCAGCAGCCCCGGACAGGGGTTTGATGAGCAGTTCTTC. Encoded protein: CASSPGQGFDEQFF.

The rearrangement links TRBV4-2 to TRBJ2-3, with D tentatively TRBD1 (5 bases). CDR3 length equals 18 residues. Germline V lookup: CDR1 LGHNA, CDR2 YNFKEQ. V lost 0 bases to trimming and J lost 2 bases, with 18 bases between them. The CDR3 DNA sequence: TGTGCCAGCAGCCAAGATCCCCCGAGGACACTCCTCACAGATACGCAGTATTTT. The encoded protein is CASSQDPPRTLLTDTQYF.

This clone was seen just once. The chain uses TRBV9 and TRBJ1-1, with 7 bases that match TRBD1. This CDR3 contains 13 residues. In germline, CDR1 is SGDLS, CDR2 YYNGEE. V lost 0 bases to trimming and J lost 9 bases; unmatched junction nucleotides: 5. CDR3 nucleotides: TGTGCCAGCAGCGTAGGAGACAGGGCCCAAGCTTTCTTT. As protein: CASSVGDRAQAFF.

V gene TRBV5-8 combines with J gene TRBJ1-4; D unresolved. Trimming cost V 4 bases and J 5 bases, with 15 bases left between them. Germline assignment: CDR1 SGHTS and CDR2 YDEGEE. The CDR3 loop spans 15 amino acids. The CDR3 DNA is TGTGCCAGCAGCGTCGGAAGTGGGGTAAATGAAAAACTGTTTTTT. Its translation: CASSVGSGVNEKLFF. The full variable domain, its missing parts supplied by reference TRBV5-8 and TRBJ1-4, is EAGVTQSPTHLIKTRGQQATLRCSPISGHTSVYWYQQALGLGLQFLLWYDEGEERNRGNFPPRFSGRQFPNYSSELNVNALELEDSALYLCASSVGSGVNEKLFFGSGTQLSVL.

This chain links TRBV6-4 with TRBJ2-1; TRBD1 matches at 10 bases. Trimming at V came to 2 bases and at J to 5 bases, leaving 9 bases not matched to a gene. The CDR3 sequence is 17 residues long. The germline gives CDR1 MRHNA, CDR2 SNTAGT. CDR3 sequence reads: CASSDTPRTGGDNEQFF. Written as DNA, the CDR3 is TGTGCCAGCAGTGACACCCCTCGGACAGGGGGAGACAATGAGCAGTTCTTC.

The genes are TRBV2 and TRBJ2-5; D is possibly TRBD1 or TRBD2 (5 bases each). Germline CDR1 reads SNHLY; CDR2 reads FYNNEI. The CDR3 is 17 amino acids. Trimming cost V 0 bases and J 0 bases, with 14 bases left between them. The CDR3 loop reads CASSEAPGTENQETQYF. DNA for the CDR3: TGTGCCAGCAGTGAAGCGCCAGGGACGGAAAACCAAGAGACCCAGTACTTC. The full variable domain, completed using reference TRBV2 and TRBJ2-5, is EPEVTQTPSHQVTQMGQEVILRCVPISNHLYFYWYRQILGQKVEFLVSFYNNEISEKSEIFDDQFSVERPDGSNFTLKIRSTKLEDSAMYFCASSEAPGTENQETQYFGPGTRLLVL.

CDR3 amino acids: CASSLLGHSPDYEQYF. CDR3 DNA sequence: TGTGCCAGCAGCTTATTGGGTCACAGTCCCGACTACGAGCAGTACTTC. The chain joins TRBV7-6 to TRBJ2-7, with D unresolved. The V gene lost 2 bases and the J gene lost 3 bases, with 17 bases spanning the gap. The CDR3 has 16 residues. Germline CDR1 and CDR2: SGHVS and FNYEAQ.

The V call is TRBV7-9, the J call TRBJ1-1; maybe TRBD1 (6 bases). Germline V gene lookup returns CDR1 SEHNR and CDR2 FQNEAQ (reference sequence). V lost 2 bases to trimming and J lost 11 bases, with 12 bases between them. The CDR3 length is 12 residues. CDR3 residues: CASSLTDQGAFF. For the CDR3, the DNA is TGTGCCAGCAGCTTAACGGACCAGGGGGCTTTCTTT.

The chain couples TRBV29-1 to TRBJ1-2; D unresolved. V shed 2 bases and J shed 4 bases, with 11 bases lying between them. Germline CDR1 reads SQVTM; CDR2 reads ANQGSEA. This CDR3 is 13 amino acids long. The CDR3 sequence is CSVEILVSYGYTF. DNA of the CDR3: TGCAGCGTTGAAATACTTGTCAGCTATGGCTACACCTTC.

The rearrangement joins TRBV6-5 to TRBJ2-7; no firm D call. CDR1 and CDR2 (germline): MNHEY, SVGAGI. This CDR3 comprises 13 residues. Trimming removed 4 bases from V and 4 bases from J, with 11 bases in between. The CDR3 loop reads CASSSDGFYEQYF. CDR3 DNA: TGTGCCAGCAGTTCGGACGGTTTTTACGAGCAGTACTTC.

The V and J genes are TRBV7-3 and TRBJ2-3, with a possible D match to TRBD2 (5 bases). V lost 5 bases and J 4 bases, leaving 13 bases between the germline ends. Germline assignment: CDR1 SGHTA and CDR2 FQGTGA. The length of the CDR3 is 14 residues. CDR3 sequence reads: CASSPGIGPDTQYF. CDR3 DNA sequence: TGTGCCAGCAGCCCCGGGATCGGCCCAGATACGCAGTATTTT. Full variable domain (outside the CDR3, taken from reference TRBV7-3 and TRBJ2-3): GAGVSQTPSNKVTEKGKYVELRCDPISGHTALYWYRQSLGQGPEFLIYFQGTGAADDSGLPNDRFFAVRPEGSVSTLKIQRTERGDSAVYLCASSPGIGPDTQYFGPGTRLTVL.

The V and J genes are TRBV19 and TRBJ2-7; D tentatively fits TRBD1 or TRBD2 (5 bases each). The CDR3 consists of 13 residues. The V and J ends lost 5 bases and 3 bases respectively, with 11 bases between them. Germline V gene sequence: CDR1 LNHDA, CDR2 SQIVND (reference sequence). The CDR3 DNA reads TGTGCCAGTAGTTTGGGACCGGTCTACGAGCAGTACTTC. Amino acids: CASSLGPVYEQYF.

V usage is TRBV2 and J usage is TRBJ1-2, with D perhaps matching TRBD1 (6 bases). The V and J ends lost 3 bases and 6 bases respectively, with 11 bases between them. CDR3 length: 13 amino acids. Germline CDR1 reads SNHLY; CDR2 reads FYNNEI. CDR3 DNA sequence: TGTGCCAGCAGTGAGGTCAGGGGCGATGGCTACACCTTC. This sequence encodes CASSEVRGDGYTF.

V and J are TRBV19 and TRBJ1-1, with D unclear. This CDR3 is built from 13 residues. V lost 3 bases, J lost 3 bases, and 8 bases lay in between. Germline V gene sequence: CDR1 LNHDA, CDR2 SQIVND (reference sequence). CDR3 in DNA: TGTGCCAGTAGTATGGGTGGGTACACTGAAGCTTTCTTT. It yields the protein CASSMGGYTEAFF.

The V and J genes are TRBV21-1 and TRBJ2-2; whether TRBD1, the table's D call, matches the DNA was not checked. TRBV21-1 has pseudogene status. The CDR3 consists of 16 residues. This chain's CDR3 is CASSTDGTGPNGELFF. The CDR3 DNA reads as TGTGCCAGCAGCACCGACGGGACAGGGCCTAATGGGGAGCTGTTTTTT.

V gene TRBV27 combines with J gene TRBJ2-7; a possible D gene is TRBD2 (5 bases). V lost 5 bases and J lost 1, with 12 bases in between. Germline V gene lookup returns CDR1 MNHEY and CDR2 SMNVEV (reference sequence). The CDR3 spans 14 residues. The CDR3 is CASSKRAVSYEQYF. Written as DNA, the CDR3 is TGTGCCAGCAGTAAGAGGGCCGTATCCTACGAGCAGTACTTC.

The chain employs TRBV28 and TRBJ2-1; D ambiguous. The CDR3 has 12 amino acids. CDR1 MDHEN and CDR2 SYDVKM come from the germline V gene. Trimming removed 3 bases at V and 13 bases at J, with 13 bases between. The CDR3 nucleotides are TGTGCCAGCAGTTTTCCGCCTGGGAATCAGTTCTTC. This gives the protein CASSFPPGNQFF.

This clone was seen a single time. The chain combines TRBV10-1 with TRBJ2-7; D remains ambiguous. The germline V gene has CDR1 WNHNN and CDR2 SYGVQD (reference sequence). V shed 2 bases and J shed 3 bases, with 8 bases lying between them. CDR3 length equals 13 residues. The CDR3 spells CASSEDQDYEQYF. The CDR3 DNA reads TGCGCCAGCAGTGAGGACCAGGACTACGAGCAGTACTTC.

The V and J genes are TRBV7-8 and TRBJ1-3; D possibly corresponds to TRBD1 (5 bases). This CDR3 is built from 15 residues. Deletions cut 7 bases from V and 2 bases from J, with 15 bases between. CDR1 is SGHVS, CDR2 FQNEAQ, per germline. The CDR3 nucleotides are TGTGCCAGCACCCCTCTGGGAGGGGCTGGAAACACCATATATTTT. Its translation is CASTPLGGAGNTIYF. Using reference TRBV7-8 and TRBJ1-3 for the parts outside the CDR3, the full variable domain is GAGVSQSPRYKVAKRGQDVALRCDPISGHVSLFWYQQALGQGPEFLTYFQNEAQLDKSGLPSDRFFAERPEGSVSTLKIQRTQQEDSAVYLCASTPLGGAGNTIYFGEGSWLTVV.

The rearrangement joins TRBV18 to TRBJ1-5; D remains ambiguous. V lost 6 bases and J 7 bases, leaving 16 bases between the germline ends. CDR1 and CDR2 (germline): KGHSH, LQKENI. This CDR3 is built from 14 residues. Written as DNA, the CDR3 is TGTGCCAGCTCTCACGGACGGGTCATGCAGCCCCAGCATTTT. It codes for CASSHGRVMQPQHF.

Remarks on this clone: Within the sample, other DNA sequences also encode this same CDR3. The V gene is TRBV13, the J gene TRBJ2-7, with 10 bases that match TRBD2. Germline V gene data show CDR1 as PRHDT and CDR2 as FYEKMQ (reference sequence). This CDR3 contains 14 residues. V trimming: 5 bases; J trimming: 2 bases; junction bases outside the gene matches: 3. The CDR3 DNA follows: TGTGCCAGCAGCCCTAGCGGGGGAGCCTACGAGCAGTACTTC. This gives the protein CASSPSGGAYEQYF.

V is TRBV6-8 and J is TRBJ2-7; D not resolved. Germline V gives CDR1 MNHGY, CDR2 SAAAGT. V lost 6 bases and J 7 bases, leaving 31 bases between the germline ends. CDR3 size: 18 residues. The CDR3: CASSSSTKYGGSPKEQYF. The CDR3 bases are TGTGCCAGCAGCTCCTCTACTAAGTACGGCGGCTCTCCTAAGGAGCAGTACTTC.

The chain combines TRBV19 with TRBJ1-1, with a weak D call TRBD1 (6 bases). V shed 3 bases and J shed 5 bases, with 13 bases lying between them. Germline CDR1 is LNHDA and CDR2 is SQIVND (reference sequence). CDR3 length equals 14 residues. The CDR3 region has the DNA TGTGCCAGTAGTATCCCCGGGGGCTTGACTGAAGCTTTCTTT. This sequence encodes CASSIPGGLTEAFF.